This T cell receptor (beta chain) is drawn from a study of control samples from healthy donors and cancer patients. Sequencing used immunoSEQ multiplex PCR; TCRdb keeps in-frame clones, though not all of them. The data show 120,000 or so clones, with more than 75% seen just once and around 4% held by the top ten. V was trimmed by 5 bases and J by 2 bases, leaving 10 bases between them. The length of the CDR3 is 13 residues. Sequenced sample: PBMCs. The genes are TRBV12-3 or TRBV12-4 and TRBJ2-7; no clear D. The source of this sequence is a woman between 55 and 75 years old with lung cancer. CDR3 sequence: CASSPIVPYEQYF. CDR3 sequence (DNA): TGTGCCAGCAGTCCCATCGTACCCTACGAGCAGTACTTC.